This T cell receptor beta chain was captured in a study of shared clonotypes between healthy human individuals. Study-level background: CD8 memory received one plate per donor, CD8 naive two, CD4 memory three and CD4 naive three.

Germline V gene sequence: CDR1 SGDLS, CDR2 YYNGEE. Losses at the gene ends were 4 bases for V and 7 bases for J; bases not matched to a gene: 9. The CDR3 extends over 14 amino acids. It was into CD45RA+ naive and CD45RA-negative memory subsets that the CD4+ cells were split. Study observations and caveats: Sampling covered blood only; tissue repertoires likely differ.

Details on this clone: Its antigen is as yet unknown.

The method was immunoSEQ multiplex PCR; TCRdb's version includes in-frame clones alone and lacks a portion of them. The sample holds about 2.4 million clones; under 95% are singletons and the top ten take around 0.37%. The rearrangement uses TRBV9 and TRBJ2-3; 7 positions match TRBD2. Sequencing used naive CD4+ T cells from PBMCs. Subset defined: CD45RA+ positively selected. This receptor was taken from a man aged 18 to 29 in good health. Some clones in this sample may be carry-over from other donors' samples. CDR3 coding DNA: TGTGCCAGCAGCTCTCGGGGGGAGCTTAATACGCAGTATTTT. Amino acid sequence: CASSSRGELNTQYF.